Listed here are 8 T cell receptor beta chains from one sample, sequenced in a study of cytomegalovirus exposure and HLA in healthy donors. PCR used 60 Vbeta primers and 13 Jbeta primers. This table comes from immunoSEQ multiplex PCR, and its TCRdb copy is limited to in-frame clones, with some not included. Among 150,000 to 250,000 clones listed, around 74% were seen once. The specimen was PBMCs. The receptor source for this set is a girl aged 10 to 17 in good health and CMV-seropositive.

The chain employs TRBV7-9 and TRBJ2-5; 8 nucleotides align to TRBD1. The germline gives CDR1 SEHNR, CDR2 FQNEAQ (reference sequence). This CDR3 has 15 residues. Trimming at V came to 5 bases and at J to 4 bases, leaving 9 bases not matched to a gene. The CDR3, as DNA: TGTGCCAGCAGCATGGGACAGGTGGGGGGAGAGACCCAGTACTTC. It specifies CASSMGQVGGETQYF. Based on the CDR3 plus reference TRBV7-9 and TRBJ2-5, the full variable domain is DTGVSQNPRHKITKRGQNVTFRCDPISEHNRLYWYRQTLGQGPEFLTYFQNEAQLEKSRLLSDRFSAERPKGSFSTLEIQRTEQGDSAMYLCASSMGQVGGETQYFGPGTRLLVL.

The chain links TRBV4-1 to TRBJ1-1; D ambiguous. CDR3 length equals 18 residues. V lost 0 bases and J lost 3, with 20 bases in between. The germline gives CDR1 MGHRA, CDR2 YSYEKL. The CDR3 DNA reads as TGCGCCAGCAGCCAAGATCGGGGAGATCACAGAGTCCACACTGAAGCTTTCTTT. This sequence encodes CASSQDRGDHRVHTEAFF.

In this sample, this clone turned up a few times. The CDR3 loop reads CASSWGTGYEQFF. CDR3 bases: TGCGCCAGCAGCTGGGGAACAGGGTACGAGCAGTTCTTC. V and J are TRBV5-1 and TRBJ2-1; maybe TRBD1 (6 bases). Germline CDR1 SGHRS, CDR2 YFSETQ. CDR3 length: 13 residues. V was clipped by 3 bases and J by 10 bases, with 14 bases between them.

This clone was seen a handful of times. V usage is TRBV5-5 and J usage is TRBJ1-1, with D uncertain. Trimming removed 0 bases from V and 2 bases from J, with 5 bases in between. CDR1 and CDR2 from the germline V gene are SGHKS and YYEKEE (reference sequence). The CDR3 consists of 13 residues. Here the CDR3 DNA reads TGTGCCAGCAGCTTGGTATCTAACACTGAAGCTTTCTTT. It specifies CASSLVSNTEAFF.

The chain links TRBV4-1 to TRBJ2-7, with D unresolved. The V gene lost 4 bases and the J gene lost 0 bases, with 13 bases spanning the gap. CDR1 is MGHRA and CDR2 is YSYEKL in the germline V gene. This CDR3 region has 15 residues. CDR3 nucleotides: TGCGCCAGCAGCCGAGAAGGAGCTAGCTCCTACGAGCAGTACTTC. Its protein product is CASSREGASSYEQYF.

J is TRBJ1-1 and V is TRBV9; D is possibly TRBD1 (5 bases). Between the trimmed V and J ends, which lost 4 bases and 4 bases, there was a span of 17 bases. Germline V gene lookup returns CDR1 SGDLS and CDR2 YYNGEE. The CDR3 spans 15 residues. The CDR3 DNA reads as TGTGCCAGCAGCTTCCGGGACTCACCCCCCACTGAAGCTTTCTTT. Translating it yields CASSFRDSPPTEAFF. Variable domain in full (rest from reference TRBV9 and TRBJ1-1): DSGVTQTPKHLITATGQRVTLRCSPRSGDLSVYWYQQSLDQGLQFLIQYYNGEERAKGNILERFSAQQFPDLHSELNLSSLELGDSALYFCASSFRDSPPTEAFFGQGTRLTVV.

The rearrangement joins TRBV5-1 to TRBJ2-5; possible D gene TRBD2, 7 bases. V lost 4 bases and J 5 bases, leaving 15 bases between the germline ends. Germline V gives CDR1 SGHRS, CDR2 YFSETQ. The CDR3 consists of 14 residues. The CDR3 here is CASSPPGGGETQYF. CDR3 DNA: TGCGCCAGCAGCCCCCCGGGGGGCGGGGAGACCCAGTACTTC.

The CDR3 protein is CASSPRGATRETQYF. CDR3 nucleotides: TGTGCCAGCTCACCTCGGGGGGCTACAAGAGAGACCCAGTACTTC. This sequence joins TRBV18 and TRBJ2-5; maybe TRBD2 (7 bases). The germline CDR1 and CDR2 sequences are KGHSH and LQKENI. The V and J ends lost 3 bases and 4 bases respectively, with 15 bases between them. The CDR3 runs 15 residues.